One sample yielded the 8 T cell receptor beta chains listed below, sequenced in a study of T-cell memory formation after mild COVID-19. TCRdb reanalysed the 5' RACE reads using MiXCR and keeps one entry per CDR3 protein. The data contain a few hundred thousand distinct CDR3 sequences, around 27% of them singletons. The specimen sequenced was PBMCs or a T cell subset sorted from them (not recorded which). The receptors stem from an adult woman who had mild COVID-19 (a few samples of this study predate the infection). Cell type and time point are not known.

This clonotype was observed a handful of times. This chain uses TRBV5-1 with TRBJ2-2; D gene uncertain. CDR1 and CDR2 (germline): SGHRS, YFSETQ. The CDR3 runs 15 residues. The V end was cut by 2 bases, the J end by 0 bases, with 8 bases between. CDR3 bases: TGCGCCAGCAGCTTTGGGCAGTCGAACACCGGGGAGCTGTTTTTT. Amino acid sequence: CASSFGQSNTGELFF.

This chain links TRBV4-3 with TRBJ1-2; TRBD1 matches at 8 bases. With V trimmed by 0 bases and J by 8 bases, 5 bases remained unmatched. The CDR3 is 14 residues long. In germline, CDR1 is LGHNA, CDR2 YSLEER. For the CDR3, the DNA is TGCGCCAGCAGCCAAGAAGGACAGGGTTGGGGCTACACCTTC. It is translated as CASSQEGQGWGYTF.

J is TRBJ1-1 and V is TRBV27; no clear D. Germline CDR1 reads MNHEY; CDR2 reads SMNVEV (reference sequence). V lost 3 bases and J 1 base, leaving 6 bases between the germline ends. The CDR3 spans 13 residues. The CDR3 sequence: CASSFRRNTEAFF. The DNA for the CDR3 is TGTGCCAGCAGTTTCCGACGGAACACTGAAGCTTTCTTT.

There are a few counts of this clonotype. V is TRBV25-1 and J is TRBJ2-2; 9 positions match TRBD2. The V and J ends lost 2 bases and 4 bases, in that order; junction bases with no gene match: 5. From germline, CDR1 is MGHDK and CDR2 SYGVNS. The CDR3 runs 16 residues. CDR3 in amino acids: CASSEEAGGPTGELFF. The CDR3, as DNA: TGTGCCAGCAGTGAAGAGGCGGGAGGGCCCACCGGGGAGCTGTTTTTT. Full variable domain (rest looked up from reference TRBV25-1 and TRBJ2-2): EADIYQTPRYLVIGTGKKITLECSQTMGHDKMYWYQQDPGMELHLIHYSYGVNSTEKGDLSSESTVSRIRTEHFPLTLESARPSHTSQYLCASSEEAGGPTGELFFGEGSRLTVL.

The chain joins TRBV7-8 to TRBJ2-5, with D perhaps being TRBD1 or TRBD2 (6 bases each). CDR1 and CDR2 from the germline V gene are SGHVS and FQNEAQ. The CDR3 extends over 15 amino acids. Trimming shortened V by 6 bases and J by 2 bases, and 16 bases separated the two germline ends. CDR3 protein: CASRRGGQIQETQYF. The CDR3 nucleotides are TGTGCCAGCAGAAGAGGGGGGCAGATACAAGAGACCCAGTACTTC. The full variable domain, in which reference TRBV7-8 and TRBJ2-5 provide the parts outside the CDR3, is GAGVSQSPRYKVAKRGQDVALRCDPISGHVSLFWYQQALGQGPEFLTYFQNEAQLDKSGLPSDRFFAERPEGSVSTLKIQRTQQEDSAVYLCASRRGGQIQETQYFGPGTRLLVL.

V usage is TRBV15 and J usage is TRBJ2-2; the D gene is possibly TRBD2 (6 bases). Germline V lookup: CDR1 LNHNV, CDR2 YYDKDF (reference sequence). Trimming removed 1 base at V and 1 base at J, with 10 bases between. The CDR3 length is 16 residues. This CDR3 reads CATSRAGVMNTGELFF. CDR3 in DNA: TGTGCCACCAGCAGAGCGGGGGTCATGAACACCGGGGAGCTGTTTTTT.

The rearrangement links TRBV7-6 to TRBJ2-1; the match to TRBD2 covers 8 bases. The CDR3 extends over 16 amino acids. J was trimmed by 7 bases and V by 8 bases; bases with no gene match: 16. Germline CDR1 SGHVS, CDR2 FNYEAQ. In nucleotides, the CDR3 is TGTGCCAGCTCACCCGGCCGGGAGGGCGTGATGAATGAGCAGTTCTTC. Amino acid sequence: CASSPGREGVMNEQFF.

V is TRBV20-1 and J is TRBJ1-1, with TRBD1 matching 7 bases. The germline V gene has CDR1 DFQATT and CDR2 SNEGSKA (reference sequence). The junction had 8 bases not matched to a gene; V was cut back by 6 bases and J by 7 bases. This CDR3 comprises 12 residues. The CDR3 bases are TGCAGTGCCCCCCGGGCAGGGGGTGAAGCTTTCTTT. The encoded protein is CSAPRAGGEAFF.